This TCR beta chain came from a study of T-cell reconstitution after alpha-beta-depleted transplantation in children. The CDR3 runs to 15 residues. V was clipped by 0 bases and J by 2 bases, with 13 bases between them. Germline V lookup: CDR1 GTSNPN, CDR2 SVGIG (reference sequence). Unique molecular identifiers were used to barcode this TCRbeta library. TCRdb used MiXCR to reprocess the PCR reads, holding one entry per CDR3 protein. The sample shows 490,000 or so distinct CDR3 sequences, 9.5% to 15% of them seen only once. The sample here was PBMCs from the stem cell graft donor, taken from the stem cell graft. The TCR was taken from a human donor who donated a stem cell graft to a child with combined immunodeficiency. This rearrangement joins TRBV30 to TRBJ2-5, with D unclear. CDR3 protein: CAWSVDVGGQETQYF. CDR3 in DNA: TGTGCCTGGAGTGTAGACGTAGGTGGTCAAGAGACCCAGTACTTC.